The text below deals with one TCR beta chain. How the authors handled the data: Amplification of reference gene primers was used by the study to estimate nucleated cell counts. Libraries were prepared by immunoSEQ multiplex PCR; TCRdb keeps only in-frame clonotypes and omits some of them. V and J calls and clone size are copied from that table; D and trimming were computed from the DNA. In the table there are 150,000 or so clones, 87% of which are singletons. These data come from a study of blood T cell repertoires in COVID-19. Study information: There were acute and convalescent COVID-19 samples, and they came from the United States, Italy and Spain. PBMCs, B-cell-depleted T cells, or T cells provided the cDNA or gDNA that made up the material.

What was sequenced was peripheral blood. This sequence was found in a man older than 75 with acute or convalescent COVID-19.

CDR3 coding DNA: TGTGCCAGCAGCGCTCAGGGGGGCAACGAGCAGTACTTC. Protein product: CASSAQGGNEQYF. The V gene is TRBV11-2, the J gene TRBJ2-7, with D perhaps matching TRBD1 (7 bases). The CDR3 contains 13 residues. With 5 bases removed from V and 5 bases from J, the gap between germline ends came to 13 bases. The germline gives CDR1 SGHAT, CDR2 FQNNGV.